A single sample is the source of the 17 T cell receptor beta chains below, sequenced in a study of T cells in Graves' hyperthyroidism and ophthalmopathy. RNA transcripts gave rise to amplified TCR beta CDR3 regions. HTBI primers were used for first-round RT-PCR of the TCR CDR3. TCRdb redid the calling of the multiplex PCR reads with MiXCR, one entry per CDR3 protein. The sample yields 460,000 or so distinct CDR3 sequences, 13% to 15% seen once. Sequencing was carried out using blood. The source of these receptors is a woman between 18 and 30 years old with Graves' hyperthyroidism.

This clonotype was seen a handful of times. V gene TRBV20-1 combines with J gene TRBJ1-1, with D perhaps TRBD1 (6 bases). The CDR3 is 11 amino acids. The V end lost 5 bases, the J end lost 10 bases, and 14 bases lay between the germline ends. The germline CDR1 and CDR2 sequences are DFQATT and SNEGSKA (reference sequence). CDR3 nucleotides: TGCAGTGCTCGGGACAACGAGGGAGCTTTCTTT. Protein: CSARDNEGAFF.

This clonotype was seen a few times. The chain couples TRBV19 to TRBJ2-1, with 7 bases identical to TRBD2. This CDR3 contains 16 residues. J gave up 5 bases and V 3 bases, and 10 bases lay outside the gene matches. Germline CDR1 is LNHDA and CDR2 is SQIVND (reference sequence). The CDR3 DNA reads as TGTGCCAGTAGTATGCCTTACGGCGGGAGAGACAATGAGCAGTTCTTC. It encodes CASSMPYGGRDNEQFF.

This clonotype has ten or more counts. V gene TRBV12-3 or TRBV12-4 combines with J gene TRBJ2-1; D may be TRBD1 or TRBD2 (5 bases each). The CDR3 loop spans 15 amino acids. V dropped 7 bases and J dropped 7 bases, with 20 bases sitting between them. The CDR3 spells CASILGWGTGNEQFF. CDR3 bases: TGTGCCAGCATCCTGGGTTGGGGGACCGGGAATGAGCAGTTCTTC.

A note on this clonotype: A much larger clone differs from this one at a single base, so this may be a read error. The genes are TRBV6-2 or TRBV6-3 and TRBJ1-5; no clear D gene. This CDR3 has 15 residues. Trimming cost V 5 bases and J 3 bases, with 14 bases left between them. From germline, CDR1 is MNHEY and CDR2 SVGEGT. CDR3: CASSTVGVFNQPQHF. The CDR3 DNA follows: TGTGCCAGCAGTACGGTCGGGGTTTTCAATCAGCCCCAGCATTTT.

This clonotype was seen ten or more times. The genes are TRBV19 and TRBJ1-5, with 8 bases identical to TRBD1. There are 14 residues in the CDR3. The germline V gene encodes CDR1 LNHDA and CDR2 SQIVND (reference sequence). Trimming cost V 6 bases and J 7 bases; bases outside gene matches: 8. The CDR3 is CASSKTGVGQPQHF. DNA of the CDR3: TGTGCCAGTAGCAAGACAGGGGTAGGGCAGCCCCAGCATTTT.

In the case of this clonotype: This may come from a read error, since a much larger clone is one base off. The rearrangement links TRBV15 to TRBJ2-1; the match to TRBD2 covers 9 bases. V shed 5 bases, J shed 7 bases, and the junction held 15 bases outside the gene matches. Looked up from germline, CDR1 is LNHNV and CDR2 is YYDKDF (reference sequence). The CDR3 extends over 17 amino acids. CDR3: CATSRGGGRGFQNEQFF. The DNA of the CDR3 is TGTGCCACCAGCCGCGGGGGGGGGAGGGGCTTTCAGAATGAGCAGTTCTTC.

This clonotype has ten or more counts. The chain recombines TRBV3-1 with TRBJ2-7, with D possibly TRBD2 on 6 matching bases. The CDR3 is 15 residues long. Germline CDR1 reads LGHDT; CDR2 reads YNNKEL (reference sequence). V gave up 3 bases and J gave up 3 bases, with 15 bases separating them. The CDR3 DNA reads as TGTGCCAGCAGCCAGGAACTAGCACCGAACTACGAGCAGTACTTC. Translating gives CASSQELAPNYEQYF.

The rearrangement links TRBV4-1 to TRBJ2-5; the match to TRBD2 covers 12 bases. After removal of 3 bases from V and 6 bases from J, the junction contained 5 bases not matched to a gene. The CDR3 consists of 15 residues. Per germline, CDR1 MGHRA and CDR2 YSYEKL. CDR3 region: CASSQWTSGEKTQYF. The CDR3 DNA follows: TGCGCCAGCAGCCAGTGGACTAGCGGGGAAAAGACCCAGTACTTC.

There are a few counts of this clonotype. J is TRBJ1-4 and V is TRBV9; D is unclear. Trimming cost V 4 bases and J 0 bases, with 10 bases left between them. The germline gives CDR1 SGDLS, CDR2 YYNGEE. The CDR3 consists of 15 residues. The CDR3 here is CASSPPGSTNEKLFF. CDR3 in DNA: TGTGCCAGCAGCCCCCCGGGTTCAACTAATGAAAAACTGTTTTTT.

V and J are TRBV6-1 and TRBJ2-2; D might be TRBD1 (6 bases). The V end was cut by 7 bases, the J end by 6 bases, with 18 bases between. The V gene's germline CDR1 is MNHNS and CDR2 SASEGT. This CDR3 has 15 residues. The CDR3 nucleotides read TGTGCCAGCAACAGGGTAGAAGTTATAGCCGGGGAGCTGTTTTTT. It yields the protein CASNRVEVIAGELFF.

The chain links TRBV24-1 to TRBJ1-1; 10 bases match TRBD1. This CDR3 contains 14 residues. Looked up from germline, CDR1 is KGHDR and CDR2 is SFDVKD. V dropped 5 bases and J dropped 6; count of bases not matched to a gene: 5. CDR3 amino acids: CATSAGTGEPEAFF. In DNA form, the CDR3 reads TGTGCCACCAGTGCCGGGACAGGGGAGCCTGAAGCTTTCTTT.

The chain is built from TRBV20-1 and TRBJ2-5, with 14 bases identical to TRBD2. Trimming at V came to 6 bases and at J to 4 bases, leaving 10 bases not matched to a gene. Germline V gives CDR1 DFQATT, CDR2 SNEGSKA (reference sequence). The CDR3 runs to 16 residues. CDR3 DNA sequence: TGCAGTGCACTGACTAGCGGGAGGGCCCGGGGAGAGACCCAGTACTTC. It is translated as CSALTSGRARGETQYF.

This clonotype was seen only a few times. The chain links TRBV20-1 to TRBJ2-7; no firm D call. Germline assignment: CDR1 DFQATT and CDR2 SNEGSKA (reference sequence). The CDR3 runs to 15 residues. V was trimmed by 3 bases and J by 1 base, leaving 16 bases between them. The DNA of the CDR3 is TGCAGTGCTAGGGGCCCGTTGACCTTTTCCTACGAGCAGTACTTC. Translation: CSARGPLTFSYEQYF.

Many counts were recorded for this clonotype. The CDR3 nucleotides read TGTGCCAGCAGTTTATCGATCCCGCGCCTCTCCTACGAGCAGTACTTC. Residues: CASSLSIPRLSYEQYF. V and J are TRBV27 and TRBJ2-7; D gene uncertain. The CDR3 sequence is 16 residues long. The V end lost 0 bases, the J end lost 0 bases, and 12 bases lay between the germline ends. CDR1 and CDR2 from the germline V gene are MNHEY and SMNVEV (reference sequence).

This clonotype was detected ten times or more. V is TRBV12-5 and J is TRBJ1-5; D is unresolved. The V gene's germline CDR1 is LGHNT and CDR2 FRNRAP. Deletions cut 6 bases from V and 7 bases from J, with 13 bases between. The CDR3 is made up of 13 amino acids. CDR3 sequence (DNA): TGTGCTAGTGGCGGCGTCGGTCGACAGCCCCAGCATTTT. Encoded protein: CASGGVGRQPQHF.

In its sample, this clonotype was seen many times. The chain has TRBV3-1 and TRBJ1-1; 9 bases align to TRBD1. CDR3 length equals 16 residues. Germline V gives CDR1 LGHDT, CDR2 YNNKEL (reference sequence). With V trimmed by 1 base and J by 3 bases, 6 bases remained unmatched. This chain's CDR3 is CASSQVQRDRDTEAFF. In nucleotides, the CDR3 is TGTGCCAGCAGCCAAGTTCAACGGGACAGGGACACTGAAGCTTTCTTT.

The chain carries TRBV9 and TRBJ2-1; the D gene is possibly TRBD1 (6 bases). The V gene lost 4 bases and the J gene lost 7 bases, with 15 bases spanning the gap. Germline-derived CDR1 and CDR2 are SGDLS and YYNGEE. CDR3 length equals 14 residues. CDR3 DNA: TGTGCCAGCAGCTCTGAAGGGGGAGAGAATGAGCAGTTCTTC. It yields the protein CASSSEGGENEQFF.